These T cell receptor beta chains were read from a single sample in a study of CD8+ T cells in alopecia areata. TCRdb's table, derived via immunoSEQ multiplex PCR, lists solely in-frame clones and lacks some. The table shows about 150,000 clones, with more than 45% occurring only once. The source material was CD4+ T cells sorted from blood. These TCRs come from a human donor with alopecia areata. The CDR3 runs from the conserved cysteine through the conserved F or W. Fields, in order: D gene, J gene, clone size, V gene, CDR3 protein, CDR3 DNA. D genes are given only for firm matches. Part of the rows lack a size; the others show once, few, many or a class for expanded clones.

>TRBD1|TRBJ2-5|.|TRBV13
CASSLTGSGTQYF
TGTGCCAGCAGTCTGACAGGGAGTGGGACCCAGTACTTC
>.|TRBJ2-1|.|TRBV4-1
CASRYIAETYNEQFF
TGCGCCAGCAGGTACATAGCGGAAACCTACAATGAGCAGTTCTTC
>TRBD2|TRBJ2-3|few|TRBV5-1
CASSLGAGVPDTQYF
TGCGCCAGCAGCTTGGGAGCGGGAGTCCCAGATACGCAGTATTTT
>.|TRBJ2-7|.|TRBV5-1
CASSLERSAYEQYF
TGCGCCAGCAGCTTGGAGCGGTCGGCCTACGAGCAGTACTTC
>.|TRBJ2-3|few|TRBV5-6
CASSFLASDTQYF
TGTGCCAGCAGCTTCCTAGCTTCGGATACGCAGTATTTT
>.|TRBJ2-1|.|TRBV19
CASSGLSNEQFF
TGTGCCAGCAGCGGGTTGAGCAATGAGCAGTTCTTC
>TRBD2|TRBJ2-1|once|TRBV6-4
CASSIGASGNNEQFF
TGTGCCAGCAGTATTGGGGCTAGCGGGAACAATGAGCAGTTCTTC
>.|TRBJ2-3|.|TRBV7-9
CASSTDTQYF
TGTGCCAGTTCGACAGATACGCAGTATTTT
>TRBD2|TRBJ2-5|.|TRBV25-1
CASSLLGTSGGETQYF
TGTGCCAGCAGTCTACTGGGAACATCGGGAGGAGAGACCCAGTACTTC
>TRBD1|TRBJ2-4|.|TRBV28
CASSSTGVAKNIQYF
TGTGCCAGCAGTTCCACAGGGGTAGCCAAAAACATTCAGTACTTC
>.|TRBJ1-1|.|TRBV25-1
CASSEYGVNTEAFF
TGTGCCAGCAGTGAATACGGAGTGAACACTGAAGCTTTCTTT
>.|TRBJ2-1|.|TRBV5-6
CASSSGYSRSYNEQFF
TGTGCCAGCAGCTCGGGGTACTCCCGCTCCTACAATGAGCAGTTCTTC
>TRBD2|TRBJ2-5|few|TRBV7-6
CASSLATPSGSLRETQYF
TGTGCCAGCAGCTTAGCAACCCCTAGCGGGAGTTTGAGGGAGACCCAGTACTTC
>TRBD2|TRBJ2-1|few|TRBV29-1
CSVRLADRYNEQFF
TGCAGCGTTCGGCTAGCGGACCGATACAATGAGCAGTTCTTC
>.|TRBJ2-6|few|TRBV9
CASSARHNGANVLTF
TGTGCCAGCAGCGCCCGACACAACGGGGCCAACGTCCTGACTTTC
>.|TRBJ2-1|few|TRBV7-9
CASSQRGDEQFF
TGTGCCAGCAGCCAAAGGGGCGATGAGCAGTTCTTC
>.|TRBJ2-1|.|TRBV28
CASSLRGSEQFF
TGTGCCAGCAGTTTAAGAGGCAGTGAGCAGTTCTTC
>TRBD1|TRBJ1-2|.|TRBV28
CASSSTGGDYGYTF
TGTGCCAGCAGTTCTACAGGGGGCGACTATGGCTACACCTTC
>TRBD1|TRBJ2-5|few|TRBV29-1
CSVTGTEETQYF
TGCAGCGTTACCGGGACAGAAGAGACCCAGTACTTC
>.|TRBJ1-5|.|TRBV30
CAWSGQRNQPQHF
TGTGCCTGGAGCGGGCAGAGAAATCAGCCCCAGCATTTT
>.|TRBJ1-1|few|TRBV29-1
CSVALSLVNTEAFF
TGCAGCGTTGCACTAAGTCTTGTGAACACTGAAGCTTTCTTT
>TRBD1|TRBJ2-7|.|TRBV28
CASSSRTGGGYEQYF
TGTGCCAGCAGTTCCCGGACAGGGGGCGGGTACGAGCAGTACTTC
>TRBD1|TRBJ1-2|few|TRBV5-1
CASSPGMGQIYGYTF
TGCGCCAGCAGCCCGGGTATGGGACAGATCTATGGCTACACCTTC
>TRBD2|TRBJ2-1|.|TRBV5-1
CASSLATSTSDNEQFF
TGCGCCAGCAGCTTGGCCACTTCCACTAGCGACAATGAGCAGTTCTTC